The 15 T cell receptor beta chains below come from one sample, sequenced in a study of monozygotic twins with inflammatory bowel disease. Using the 5' RACE reads, TCRdb records one entry per CDR3 protein without DNA. The data show around 450,000 distinct CDR3 sequences, and the top ten clones hold about 2.2%. The sequenced material came from blood. The origin of the receptors is a human donor with ulcerative colitis or Crohn's disease, or a healthy co-twin of an affected twin (not recorded which).

The chain joins TRBV3-1 to TRBJ2-4. This CDR3 comprises 13 residues. Germline V gene lookup returns CDR1 LGHDT and CDR2 YNNKEL (reference sequence). CDR3 sequence: CASSRNRANIQYF. Together with reference TRBV3-1 and TRBJ2-4, the CDR3 gives the full variable domain: DTAVSQTPKYLVTQMGNDKSIKCEQNLGHDTMYWYKQDSKKFLKIMFSYNNKELIINETVPNRFSPKSPDKAHLNLHINSLELGDSAVYFCASSRNRANIQYFGAGTRLSVL.

This rearrangement joins TRBV20-1 to TRBJ1-1; TCRdb's D gene call, TRBD1, goes unchecked for lack of DNA. The CDR3 covers 12 residues. Germline CDR1 DFQATT, CDR2 SNEGSKA (reference sequence). This CDR3 reads CSARGQPIEAFF.

The chain couples TRBV27 to TRBJ2-1; TCRdb selects TRBD1, and the lack of DNA leaves this call unchecked. The CDR3 extends over 15 amino acids. Germline CDR1 is MNHEY and CDR2 is SMNVEV (reference sequence). The CDR3 is CASSFGQGLGNEQFF.

The gene calls are TRBV29-1 and TRBJ2-5. Germline V gene lookup returns CDR1 SQVTM and CDR2 ANQGSEA. The CDR3 length is 14 residues. The CDR3: CSVAFGPIQETQYF.

The chain is built from TRBV12-3 or TRBV12-4 and TRBJ2-1; as DNA is missing, the TRBD2 call by TCRdb cannot be tested. The CDR3 spans 15 residues. CDR3 sequence reads: CASRPSGGRAGEQFF.

The chain combines TRBV5-1 with TRBJ2-1; TCRdb's assignment of TRBD2 cannot be checked, as there is no DNA. CDR3 length equals 14 residues. The germline gives CDR1 SGHRS, CDR2 YFSETQ. This CDR3 is CASSFRSGGSEQFF.

This chain uses TRBV20-1 with TRBJ1-2; lacking DNA, the TRBD1 call made by TCRdb goes unchecked. Germline CDR1 DFQATT, CDR2 SNEGSKA (reference sequence). CDR3 size: 12 residues. CDR3 residues: CSPPGQFMGYTF.

The chain uses TRBV4-2 and TRBJ2-1; the TCRdb call, TRBD2, lacks DNA for checking. The CDR3 contains 16 residues. Germline-derived CDR1 and CDR2 are LGHNA and YNFKEQ. The CDR3 protein is CASSQEGGGPYNEQFF.

The rearrangement joins TRBV6-1 to TRBJ2-2; checking the TCRdb D call of TRBD1 is not possible without DNA. The CDR3 is 15 residues long. Germline V gene lookup returns CDR1 MNHNS and CDR2 SASEGT. The CDR3 spells CASLRGAAWTGELFF.

This chain joins TRBV20-1 and TRBJ1-5. Germline values: CDR1 DFQATT, CDR2 SNEGSKA (reference sequence). This CDR3 has 13 residues. The CDR3 is CSAGREGNQPQHF.

V usage is TRBV7-2 and J usage is TRBJ1-3; the D call from TCRdb, TRBD1, cannot be confirmed without DNA. The V gene's germline CDR1 is SGHTA and CDR2 FQGNSA. The CDR3 is 14 amino acids. The CDR3 loop is CASSKQGGGNTIYF. Full variable domain (rest looked up from reference TRBV7-2 and TRBJ1-3): GAGVSQSPSNKVTEKGKDVELRCDPISGHTALYWYRQSLGQGLEFLIYFQGNSAPDKSGLPSDRFSAERTGGSVSTLTIQRTQQEDSAVYLCASSKQGGGNTIYFGEGSWLTVV.

The rearrangement joins TRBV7-2 to TRBJ2-2; TCRdb calls TRBD2, which cannot be checked without DNA. Germline V gene sequence: CDR1 SGHTA, CDR2 FQGNSA. The CDR3 runs 13 residues. The CDR3 spells CASSYGPTGELFF.

This sequence joins TRBV7-9 and TRBJ2-2; TCRdb selects TRBD1, and the lack of DNA leaves this call unchecked. Germline V gene sequence: CDR1 SEHNR, CDR2 FQNEAQ (reference sequence). There are 17 residues in the CDR3. The CDR3: CASSSPQQGLNTGELFF.

The chain recombines TRBV6-1 with TRBJ1-2. The germline gives CDR1 MNHNS, CDR2 SASEGT. The CDR3 runs 15 residues. Here the CDR3 reads CASSSSFGRGHGYTF.

The chain is built from TRBV19 and TRBJ1-6. This CDR3 spans 18 amino acids. Germline V gene sequence: CDR1 LNHDA, CDR2 SQIVND (reference sequence). The chain's CDR3 is CASSIDIEWWQGGSPLHF.